This is a list of T cell receptor beta chains from one sample in a study of regulatory T cells in long-lasting Graves disease. From the multiplex PCR reads, TCRdb called clonotypes with MiXCR, one entry per CDR3 protein. The sample consists of about 530,000 distinct CDR3 sequences, 16% of them appearing once. These data also formed part of another study, on T cells in Graves' hyperthyroidism and ophthalmopathy.

The starting material was peripheral blood mononuclear cells (PBMCs), obtained at new diagnosis, from a patient treated with antithyroid drugs. The receptors shown here come from a woman aged 35-60 years with Graves disease. CDR3s include the opening cysteine and the closing phenylalanine or tryptophan. Expanded clones are given a class, and other clones once, few, many or no size at all.

size: NA
V: TRBV30
CDR3: CAWSSLGGNTIYF

size: NA
V: TRBV7-9
CDR3: CASSSLPGQSRSGANVLTF

size: many
V: TRBV18
CDR3: CASSTLSREGVYEQYF

size: NA
V: TRBV20-1
CDR3: CSAVNSQRSSYEQYF

size: NA
V: TRBV3-1
CDR3: CASSSGTLRDSPLHF

size: few
V: TRBV5-1
CDR3: CASSPGTALNYGYTF

size: NA
V: TRBV5-5
CDR3: CASSGGAAGLTGELFF

size: few
V: TRBV5-1
CDR3: CASQTSGGLVGNEQFF

size: NA
V: TRBV6-1
CDR3: CASSPAPGSREKLFF

size: NA
V: TRBV7-9
CDR3: CASSLNFLGQGPLTEAFF

size: few
V: TRBV6-4
CDR3: CASSDSKDRVSYEQYF

size: many
V: TRBV20-1
CDR3: CSASERQGTDTQYF

size: NA
V: TRBV27
CDR3: CASSWGYRNEQYF

size: many
V: TRBV6-1
CDR3: CASSRTRSYNEQFF

size: few
V: TRBV28
CDR3: CASSFLSGAPSTGELFF

size: many
V: TRBV20-1
CDR3: CSGGEKLFF

size: many
V: TRBV20-1
CDR3: CSASPEQFF

size: NA
V: TRBV6-2/TRBV6-3
CDR3: CAGAAGNQPQHF

size: many
V: TRBV29-1
CDR3: CSVRQASYEQYF

size: many
V: TRBV11-2
CDR3: CASSFGASGNQPQHF

size: many
V: TRBV12-3/TRBV12-4
CDR3: CASSFVKGGNTIYF

size: many
V: TRBV20-1
CDR3: CSARPLTGQGFNEQFF

size: few
V: TRBV29-1
CDR3: CSVSTGMGTEAFF

size: many
V: TRBV7-2
CDR3: CASSLGAVTSFYNEQFF

size: many
V: TRBV10-3
CDR3: CAISESAGWETQYF

size: many
V: TRBV28
CDR3: CASTRKSGYTF